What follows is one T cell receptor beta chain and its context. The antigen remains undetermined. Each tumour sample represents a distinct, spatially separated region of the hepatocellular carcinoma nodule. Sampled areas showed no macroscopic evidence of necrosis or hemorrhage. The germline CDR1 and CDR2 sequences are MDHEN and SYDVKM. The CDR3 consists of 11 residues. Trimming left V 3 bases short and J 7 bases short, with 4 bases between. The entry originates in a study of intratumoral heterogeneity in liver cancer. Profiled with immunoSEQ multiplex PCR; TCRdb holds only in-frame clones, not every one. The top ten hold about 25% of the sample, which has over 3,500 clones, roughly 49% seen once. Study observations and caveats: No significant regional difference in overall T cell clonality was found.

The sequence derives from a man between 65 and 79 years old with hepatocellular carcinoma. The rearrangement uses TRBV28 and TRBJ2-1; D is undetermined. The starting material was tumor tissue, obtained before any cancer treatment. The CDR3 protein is CASSFYNEQFF. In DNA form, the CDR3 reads TGTGCCAGCAGTTTTTATAATGAGCAGTTCTTC.